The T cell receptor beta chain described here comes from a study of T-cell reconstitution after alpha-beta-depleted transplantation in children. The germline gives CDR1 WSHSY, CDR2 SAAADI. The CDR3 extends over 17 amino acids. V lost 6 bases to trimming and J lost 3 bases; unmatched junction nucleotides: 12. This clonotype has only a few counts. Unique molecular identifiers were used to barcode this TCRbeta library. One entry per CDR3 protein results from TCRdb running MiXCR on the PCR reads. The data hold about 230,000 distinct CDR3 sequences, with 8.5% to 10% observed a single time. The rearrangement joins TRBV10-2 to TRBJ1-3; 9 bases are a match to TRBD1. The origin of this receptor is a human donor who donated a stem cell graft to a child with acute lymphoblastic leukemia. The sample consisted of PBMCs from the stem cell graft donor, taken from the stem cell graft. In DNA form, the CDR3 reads TGCGCCAGCAGCACCGTCTCGGGACAGGGCGGTGGAAACACCATATATTTT. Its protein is CASSTVSGQGGGNTIYF.